This T cell receptor beta chain was sequenced during a study of CD8+CD57+ T cells in acquired aplastic anemia. Study-level background: Mean DNA quantity obtained from sorted CD4+ and CD8+ cells was about 3.2 ug.

Both TCR beta VDJ combination and CDR3 sequence profiling were carried out. Genomic DNA was the template for this profiling. A single record per CDR3 protein comes from TCRdb applying MiXCR to the reads. The repertoire holds over 40,000 distinct CDR3 sequences, with approximately 78% as singletons. Germline V CDR1 and CDR2: SEHNR, FQNEAQ (reference sequence). The CDR3 runs to 12 residues. V shed 5 bases and J shed 8 bases, with 10 bases lying between them. This clonotype was detected a few times. The chain links TRBV7-9 to TRBJ2-1; no firm D call. The receptor's source is a human donor in good health, serving as a control. Input material: sorted CD4+, CD8+, or CD8+CD57+ T cells (not recorded which) from PBMCs. DNA for the CDR3: TGTGCCAGCAGCCCTACGAGTCATGAGCAGTTCTTC. Encoded protein: CASSPTSHEQFF.